This TCR beta chain was sequenced for a study of cytomegalovirus exposure and HLA in healthy donors. Whole-study context: Caucasian-associated ancestry cluster membership applied to approximately 84% of several hundred genotyped donors.

The ends were cut back, 6 bases at V and 7 bases at J, with 7 bases in the middle. Germline V gene data show CDR1 as MDHEN and CDR2 as SYDVKM. The CDR3 extends over 11 amino acids. PCR was performed using 60 Vbeta and 13 Jbeta primers. Libraries were prepared by immunoSEQ multiplex PCR; TCRdb keeps only in-frame clonotypes and omits some of them. This repertoire shows approximately 120,000 clones, over 9.5% found once; its top ten account for about 4.7%. Broader study findings: In an earlier analysis, about 87% or about 30%: the productive usage of most TCR beta V segments. A later analysis revealed that TCR association rates differed between HLA loci, peaking at DRB1 and bottoming out at HLA-C. Listed as cytomegalovirus-associated were 150 or so TCR beta chains.

This clone occurred a few times. The antigen is unknown. This clonotype was obtained from a woman between 18 and 29 years old in good health and CMV-seropositive. The sequenced sample was PBMCs. The gene calls are TRBV28 and TRBJ2-1; D may be TRBD2 (5 bases). CDR3 coding DNA: TGTGCCAGCAGGGGGAGTAATGAGCAGTTCTTC. This translates into CASRGSNEQFF. The whole variable domain, filled in from reference TRBV28 and TRBJ2-1, reads DVKVTQSSRYLVKRTGEKVFLECVQDMDHENMFWYRQDPGLGLRLIYFSYDVKMKEKGDIPEGYSVSREKKERFSLILESASTNQTSMYLCASRGSNEQFFGPGTRLTVL.